These 14 T cell receptor beta chains originate from one sample sequenced in a study of beta chain features in type 1 diabetes. General study results and limits: All four CD4+ subsets from Type 1 diabetes patients carried moderately but significantly shorter TCRB CDR3s.

Antigen specificity for these receptors is unknown. Reverse transcription of all isolated RNA meant that expressed TCRB transcripts were sequenced. Clones were sequenced by immunoSEQ multiplex PCR, and TCRdb holds only the in-frame ones, with some missing. Found here are approximately 240,000 clones, more than 15% of them singletons; the top ten hold approximately 0.086%. The sequenced sample consisted of naive CD4+ T cells from blood. These receptors came from a man younger than 45 with type 1 diabetes.

The chain employs TRBV7-9 and TRBJ2-7; 7 positions match TRBD1. The germline gives CDR1 SEHNR, CDR2 FQNEAQ (reference sequence). J gave up 0 bases and V 5 bases, and 4 bases lay outside the gene matches. This CDR3 spans 14 amino acids. The CDR3 DNA follows: TGTGCCAGCAGCCAAGGGGGCAACTCCTACGAGCAGTACTTC. The encoded protein is CASSQGGNSYEQYF. The whole variable domain, filled in from reference TRBV7-9 and TRBJ2-7, reads DTGVSQNPRHKITKRGQNVTFRCDPISEHNRLYWYRQTLGQGPEFLTYFQNEAQLEKSRLLSDRFSAERPKGSFSTLEIQRTEQGDSAMYLCASSQGGNSYEQYFGPGTRLTVT.

The CDR3 DNA sequence: TGTGCCAGCAGCACTCCATGGAGGGCCCGGGGCAATGAGCAGTTCTTC. Translated, it gives CASSTPWRARGNEQFF. The chain carries TRBV7-6 and TRBJ2-1; possible D gene TRBD2, 6 bases. Germline assignment: CDR1 SGHVS and CDR2 FNYEAQ. The CDR3 contains 16 residues. V was pared by 5 bases and J by 6 bases, with 20 bases between.

The chain links TRBV25-1 to TRBJ1-1; no clear D. The CDR3 is 13 residues long. Trimming shortened V by 2 bases and J by 5 bases, and 9 bases separated the two germline ends. Germline V gene lookup returns CDR1 MGHDK and CDR2 SYGVNS. CDR3 in DNA: TGTGCCAGCAGTGAAATAAGAGGGACTGAAGCTTTCTTT. Amino acid sequence: CASSEIRGTEAFF.

V gene TRBV7-2 combines with J gene TRBJ2-7; TRBD2 is a possible D gene (6 bases). CDR1 and CDR2 from the germline V gene are SGHTA and FQGNSA. The length of the CDR3 is 16 residues. Trimming removed 1 base at V and 4 bases at J, with 17 bases between. The CDR3 region is CASSLGGASAGYEQYF. The DNA for the CDR3 is TGTGCCAGCAGCTTAGGCGGAGCTAGCGCCGGTTACGAGCAGTACTTC.

CDR3 sequence (DNA): TGTGCCAGCAGCTTCAGGGTCGCAACTAATGAAAAACTGTTTTTT. It codes for CASSFRVATNEKLFF. The chain recombines TRBV7-2 with TRBJ1-4; TRBD1 might be the D (5 bases). CDR3 length: 15 amino acids. Trimming left V 3 bases short and J 0 bases short, with 8 bases between. CDR1 SGHTA and CDR2 FQGNSA come from the germline V gene. The complete variable domain, with remaining parts taken from reference TRBV7-2 and TRBJ1-4, reads GAGVSQSPSNKVTEKGKDVELRCDPISGHTALYWYRQSLGQGLEFLIYFQGNSAPDKSGLPSDRFSAERTGGSVSTLTIQRTQQEDSAVYLCASSFRVATNEKLFFGSGTQLSVL.

J is TRBJ2-7 and V is TRBV9, with D maybe TRBD2 (6 bases). Looked up from germline, CDR1 is SGDLS and CDR2 is YYNGEE. The CDR3 totals 13 residues. Trimming left V 4 bases short and J 3 bases short, with 11 bases between. The CDR3 coding sequence is TGTGCCAGCAGCCTGGGGACTTTCTACGAGCAGTACTTC. Its protein is CASSLGTFYEQYF. The full variable domain, completed using reference TRBV9 and TRBJ2-7, is DSGVTQTPKHLITATGQRVTLRCSPRSGDLSVYWYQQSLDQGLQFLIQYYNGEERAKGNILERFSAQQFPDLHSELNLSSLELGDSALYFCASSLGTFYEQYFGPGTRLTVT.

The chain is built from TRBV30 and TRBJ2-7, with D possibly TRBD2 on 6 matching bases. This CDR3 region has 15 residues. Germline CDR1 GTSNPN, CDR2 SVGIG (reference sequence). V was cut by 3 bases and J by 0 bases, with 15 bases left in between. For the CDR3, the DNA is TGTGCCTGGAGCGCGGGACCCTCCGGCTCCTACGAGCAGTACTTC. It encodes CAWSAGPSGSYEQYF.

This clone has a handful of counts. The chain joins TRBV23-1 to TRBJ2-5, with D perhaps matching TRBD1 (6 bases). TRBV23-1 is annotated as an ORF whose role is uncertain. V was shortened by 2 bases and J by 5 bases, with 18 bases between the two germline ends. The CDR3 sequence is 16 residues long. The CDR3 sequence is CASSQPPTGPQETQYF. CDR3 sequence (DNA): TGCGCCAGCAGTCAACCACCGACAGGACCTCAGGAGACCCAGTACTTC.

This clone was detected only a few times. The V call is TRBV4-1, the J call TRBJ1-5; D ambiguous. Germline-derived CDR1 and CDR2 are MGHRA and YSYEKL. CDR3 length: 14 residues. V was trimmed by 0 bases and J by 3 bases, leaving 6 bases between them. In nucleotides, the CDR3 is TGCGCCAGCAGCCAAGAAACCTCCAATCAGCCCCAGCATTTT. Its protein is CASSQETSNQPQHF.

A few counts support this clone. J is TRBJ1-1 and V is TRBV2; perhaps TRBD1 as D (6 bases). Germline V CDR1 and CDR2: SNHLY, FYNNEI. V lost 7 bases to trimming and J lost 8 bases, with 17 bases between them. The CDR3 loop spans 13 amino acids. The CDR3 here is CASTRSPRGEAFF. CDR3 DNA: TGTGCCAGCACCCGCTCCCCCAGGGGAGAAGCTTTCTTT.

The chain carries TRBV14 and TRBJ2-1; D is possibly TRBD1 (6 bases). The CDR3 consists of 13 residues. V gave up 3 bases and J gave up 9 bases, with 12 bases separating them. Germline V CDR1 and CDR2: SGHDN, FVKESK. DNA of the CDR3: TGTGCCAGCAGCCAGAGGACAGTAAGTGAGCAGTTCTTC. Translated: CASSQRTVSEQFF.

This clone showed up just a few times. The rearrangement links TRBV7-9 to TRBJ2-1; 10 nucleotides match TRBD2. Germline-derived CDR1 and CDR2 are SEHNR and FQNEAQ (reference sequence). With 1 base clipped from V and 0 bases from J, the junction kept 6 bases outside the gene matches. This CDR3 comprises 18 residues. The CDR3 bases are TGTGCCAGCAGCTTAGGGGCAGCGGGAGGGTCCTCCTACAATGAGCAGTTCTTC. It yields the protein CASSLGAAGGSSYNEQFF. Full variable domain (remainder filled in from reference TRBV7-9 and TRBJ2-1): DTGVSQNPRHKITKRGQNVTFRCDPISEHNRLYWYRQTLGQGPEFLTYFQNEAQLEKSRLLSDRFSAERPKGSFSTLEIQRTEQGDSAMYLCASSLGAAGGSSYNEQFFGPGTRLTVL.

The V gene is TRBV5-4, the J gene TRBJ2-4, with 10 bases that match TRBD2. The junction had 7 bases not matched to a gene; V was cut back by 0 bases and J by 4 bases. Germline V CDR1 and CDR2: SGHNT, YYREEE (reference sequence). The CDR3 totals 17 residues. The CDR3 DNA reads as TGTGCCAGCAGCTTGGCCGGAGCGGGAGGGCTAAAAAACATTCAGTACTTC. It encodes CASSLAGAGGLKNIQYF. The full variable domain, rest sourced from reference TRBV5-4 and TRBJ2-4, is ETGVTQSPTHLIKTRGQQVTLRCSSQSGHNTVSWYQQALGQGPQFIFQYYREEENGRGNFPPRFSGLQFPNYSSELNVNALELDDSALYLCASSLAGAGGLKNIQYFGAGTRLSVL.

CDR3 bases: TGTGCCAGCAGTTTTTGGGGGGCTGGCGGGGAGCTGTTTTTT. Translation: CASSFWGAGGELFF. The rearrangement links TRBV27 to TRBJ2-2; D might be TRBD1 or TRBD2, each matching 6 bases. CDR1 MNHEY and CDR2 SMNVEV come from the germline V gene (reference sequence). This CDR3 has 14 residues. Trimming took 3 bases from V and 7 from J, leaving 12 bases between them.